Below, 21 T cell receptor beta chains from the same sample are listed, as sequenced in a study of blood T cell repertoires in COVID-19. The data were produced by immunoSEQ multiplex PCR, yet TCRdb's version contains in-frame clones alone and is incomplete. Altogether around 150,000 clones are present, about four fifths being singletons, with the ten largest covering approximately 15%. Sequencing was done on a sample of peripheral blood. These receptors all come from an elderly woman with acute or convalescent COVID-19.

This rearrangement joins TRBV7-9 to TRBJ1-6, with D perhaps TRBD1 (6 bases). The CDR3 runs to 14 residues. V dropped 3 bases and J dropped 9 bases, with 12 bases sitting between them. Per germline, CDR1 SEHNR and CDR2 FQNEAQ (reference sequence). This CDR3 reads CASSFTTGTSPLHF. CDR3 in DNA: TGTGCCAGCAGCTTCACGACAGGAACTTCACCCCTCCACTTT.

The chain uses TRBV6-5 and TRBJ1-6; the D is unclear. This CDR3 is built from 16 residues. V lost 0 bases and J lost 5, with 11 bases in between. Looked up from germline, CDR1 is MNHEY and CDR2 is SVGAGI. In DNA, the CDR3 is TGTGCCAGCAGTTACTCGGGAGAGCCCCATAATTCACCCCTCCACTTT. It encodes CASSYSGEPHNSPLHF.

The DNA for the CDR3 is TGTGCCAGCAGTTTCCTTAGCTCCTACGAGCAGTACTTC. It is translated as CASSFLSSYEQYF. V usage is TRBV27 and J usage is TRBJ2-7; D gene uncertain. Germline CDR1 is MNHEY and CDR2 is SMNVEV (reference sequence). V dropped 3 bases and J dropped 0 bases, with 6 bases sitting between them. The CDR3 consists of 13 residues.

The chain carries TRBV27 and TRBJ2-6; D call uncertain. The CDR3 is 15 amino acids. V was clipped by 5 bases and J by 0 bases, with 8 bases between them. Looked up from germline, CDR1 is MNHEY and CDR2 is SMNVEV (reference sequence). The CDR3 DNA sequence: TGTGCCAGCAGTCTACTTAACTCTGGGGCCAACGTCCTGACTTTC. Its protein is CASSLLNSGANVLTF.

This sequence joins TRBV10-3 and TRBJ1-1; 7 nucleotides agree with TRBD1. V lost 7 bases to trimming and J lost 6 bases; unmatched junction nucleotides: 11. The germline V gene encodes CDR1 ENHRY and CDR2 SYGVKD. This CDR3 contains 14 residues. The CDR3 DNA follows: TGTGCCATCAATACGGGGAGTCAGGGGGCTGAAGCTTTCTTT. This encodes CAINTGSQGAEAFF.

The chain employs TRBV21-1 and TRBJ2-1; the table gives TRBD1 as D, unverified against the DNA. TRBV21-1 is described as a pseudogene. The length of the CDR3 is 14 residues. CDR3 coding DNA: TGTGCCAGCAGCAGGACCAGGGGAGACAATGAGCAGTTCTTC. Residues: CASSRTRGDNEQFF.

Turning to this clone: The germline gene is not matched at one end of the junction; a read error may be the cause. The rearrangement uses TRBV7-7 and TRBJ1-1; the D gene is possibly TRBD1 (6 bases). This CDR3 has 13 residues. The V gene's germline CDR1 is SSHAT and CDR2 FNYEAQ (reference sequence). The CDR3 DNA is TGTGCTAGCAGCGAGACAGGGAACACTGAAGCTTTCTTT. Translated, it gives CASSETGNTEAFF.

This chain uses TRBV3-1 (or the pseudogene TRBV3-2) with TRBJ2-7, with a possible D match to TRBD2 (6 bases). Per germline, CDR1 LGHDT and CDR2 YNNKEL (reference sequence). This CDR3 region has 12 residues. Trimming removed 4 bases at V and 7 bases at J, with 11 bases between. The CDR3 sequence is CASSLRAGEQYF. The CDR3 DNA is TGTGCCAGCAGCCTTAGGGCGGGAGAGCAGTACTTC.

The chain carries TRBV6-6 and TRBJ2-2; D uncertain. The CDR3 consists of 14 residues. Per germline, CDR1 MNHNY and CDR2 SVGAGI (reference sequence). V was shortened by 3 bases and J by 5 bases, with 10 bases between the two germline ends. The CDR3 reads CASSYEALTGELFF. CDR3 DNA: TGTGCCAGCAGTTATGAGGCGCTAACCGGGGAGCTGTTTTTT.

The gene calls are TRBV30 and TRBJ1-1; TRBD1 agrees at 10 bases. V trimming: 2 bases; J trimming: 4 bases; junction bases outside the gene matches: 1. This CDR3 is 13 amino acids long. Per the germline V gene, CDR1 is GTSNPN and CDR2 is SVGIG (reference sequence). The CDR3 here is CAWSWDRGTEAFF. The CDR3 DNA follows: TGTGCCTGGAGTTGGGACAGGGGCACTGAAGCTTTCTTT.

The chain is built from TRBV28 and TRBJ2-4; TRBD1 aligns across 10 bases. This CDR3 spans 18 amino acids. Germline-derived CDR1 and CDR2 are MDHEN and SYDVKM. With 3 bases clipped from V and 7 bases from J, the junction kept 15 bases outside the gene matches. Here the CDR3 DNA reads TGTGCCAGCAGTTTCCCGAGGACAGGGGGTGTACGGGGGAACATTCAGTACTTC. Its protein is CASSFPRTGGVRGNIQYF.

V usage is TRBV6-6 and J usage is TRBJ1-2, with D possibly matching TRBD1 (5 bases). The V gene's germline CDR1 is MNHNY and CDR2 SVGAGI (reference sequence). The CDR3 loop spans 14 amino acids. Trimming pared 7 bases from V and 2 bases from J, leaving 14 bases between. CDR3 residues: CASTPGGANYGYTF. The CDR3 DNA reads TGTGCCAGCACCCCGGGAGGGGCGAACTATGGCTACACCTTC.

The rearrangement uses TRBV30 and TRBJ2-1; 9 bases line up with TRBD2. This CDR3 contains 13 residues. The junction had 6 bases not matched to a gene; V was cut back by 8 bases and J by 4 bases. The germline V gene encodes CDR1 GTSNPN and CDR2 SVGIG (reference sequence). The CDR3 protein is CAASLAGYNEQFF. CDR3 coding DNA: TGTGCCGCCAGCCTAGCGGGGTACAATGAGCAGTTCTTC.

The chain has TRBV28 and TRBJ2-1, with D maybe TRBD1 (5 bases). The CDR3 totals 14 residues. The germline V and J ends were trimmed by 4 bases and 9 bases, with 16 bases remaining between them. CDR1 and CDR2 from the germline V gene are MDHEN and SYDVKM. The CDR3 loop reads CASSYQGSNAEQFF. The CDR3 nucleotides are TGTGCCAGCAGTTATCAGGGAAGCAATGCTGAGCAGTTCTTC. The entire variable domain, with the rest obtained from reference TRBV28 and TRBJ2-1, is as follows: DVKVTQSSRYLVKRTGEKVFLECVQDMDHENMFWYRQDPGLGLRLIYFSYDVKMKEKGDIPEGYSVSREKKERFSLILESASTNQTSMYLCASSYQGSNAEQFFGPGTRLTVL.

This clone was detected once. The V call is TRBV7-9, the J call TRBJ1-2; D unclear. The germline gives CDR1 SEHNR, CDR2 FQNEAQ (reference sequence). V was clipped by 5 bases and J by 1 base, with 14 bases between them. The CDR3 sequence is 15 residues long. CDR3 protein: CASSHQANFNYGYTF. The CDR3 DNA sequence: TGTGCCAGCAGCCACCAAGCTAACTTTAACTATGGCTACACCTTC.

The V call is TRBV30, the J call TRBJ1-5, with D possibly TRBD1 on 5 matching bases. V dropped 3 bases and J dropped 3 bases, with 12 bases sitting between them. CDR3 size: 14 residues. Germline V gene data show CDR1 as GTSNPN and CDR2 as SVGIG (reference sequence). Written as DNA, the CDR3 is TGTGCCTGGAGCTCCGGGGGGTACAATCAGCCCCAGCATTTT. Its protein is CAWSSGGYNQPQHF.

The sample holds one count of this clone. The rearrangement links TRBV2 to TRBJ2-6, with TRBD1 matching over 10 bases. The CDR3 spans 17 residues. Germline-derived CDR1 and CDR2 are SNHLY and FYNNEI. J gave up 4 bases and V 5 bases, and 8 bases lay outside the gene matches. CDR3 loop: CASSMTGGMSGANVLTF. CDR3 coding DNA: TGTGCCAGCAGTATGACAGGGGGCATGTCGGGGGCCAACGTCCTGACTTTC.

This clone has a single count. This chain connects TRBV5-1 to TRBJ1-3; D may be TRBD1 (5 bases). Trimming stripped 4 bases from V and 4 bases from J, with 12 bases between. The CDR3 length is 14 residues. Germline V gene sequence: CDR1 SGHRS, CDR2 YFSETQ. The CDR3 DNA is TGCGCCAGCAGCGTGGACACGGGGGGAAACACCATATATTTT. This encodes CASSVDTGGNTIYF.

The chain is built from TRBV18 and TRBJ1-5, with no clear D. The germline CDR1 and CDR2 sequences are KGHSH and LQKENI. The CDR3 is made up of 15 amino acids. The V end lost 4 bases, the J end lost 0 bases, and 10 bases lay between the germline ends. The CDR3: CASSLVSNSNQPQHF. CDR3 DNA: TGTGCCAGCTCACTGGTGTCTAATAGCAATCAGCCCCAGCATTTT.

This chain joins TRBV5-1 and TRBJ1-6; 8 bases fit TRBD1. Germline CDR1 is SGHRS and CDR2 is YFSETQ. The V and J ends lost 7 bases and 8 bases, in that order; junction bases with no gene match: 5. This CDR3 is built from 13 residues. The CDR3 DNA reads TGCGCCAGCGCGGTACAGGGGGATTCACCCCTCCACTTT. The encoded protein is CASAVQGDSPLHF. Full variable domain (remainder filled in from reference TRBV5-1 and TRBJ1-6): KAGVTQTPRYLIKTRGQQVTLSCSPISGHRSVSWYQQTPGQGLQFLFEYFSETQRNKGNFPGRFSGRQFSNSRSEMNVSTLELGDSALYLCASAVQGDSPLHFGNGTRLTVT.

V gene TRBV19 combines with J gene TRBJ1-4; 8 positions agree with TRBD1. The CDR3 runs 15 residues. The V and J ends lost 10 bases and 0 bases, in that order; junction bases with no gene match: 7. Germline V CDR1 and CDR2: LNHDA, SQIVND (reference sequence). CDR3 in amino acids: CATGDRTTTNEKLFF. The CDR3 DNA sequence: TGTGCCACCGGGGACAGGACTACAACTAATGAAAAACTGTTTTTT.